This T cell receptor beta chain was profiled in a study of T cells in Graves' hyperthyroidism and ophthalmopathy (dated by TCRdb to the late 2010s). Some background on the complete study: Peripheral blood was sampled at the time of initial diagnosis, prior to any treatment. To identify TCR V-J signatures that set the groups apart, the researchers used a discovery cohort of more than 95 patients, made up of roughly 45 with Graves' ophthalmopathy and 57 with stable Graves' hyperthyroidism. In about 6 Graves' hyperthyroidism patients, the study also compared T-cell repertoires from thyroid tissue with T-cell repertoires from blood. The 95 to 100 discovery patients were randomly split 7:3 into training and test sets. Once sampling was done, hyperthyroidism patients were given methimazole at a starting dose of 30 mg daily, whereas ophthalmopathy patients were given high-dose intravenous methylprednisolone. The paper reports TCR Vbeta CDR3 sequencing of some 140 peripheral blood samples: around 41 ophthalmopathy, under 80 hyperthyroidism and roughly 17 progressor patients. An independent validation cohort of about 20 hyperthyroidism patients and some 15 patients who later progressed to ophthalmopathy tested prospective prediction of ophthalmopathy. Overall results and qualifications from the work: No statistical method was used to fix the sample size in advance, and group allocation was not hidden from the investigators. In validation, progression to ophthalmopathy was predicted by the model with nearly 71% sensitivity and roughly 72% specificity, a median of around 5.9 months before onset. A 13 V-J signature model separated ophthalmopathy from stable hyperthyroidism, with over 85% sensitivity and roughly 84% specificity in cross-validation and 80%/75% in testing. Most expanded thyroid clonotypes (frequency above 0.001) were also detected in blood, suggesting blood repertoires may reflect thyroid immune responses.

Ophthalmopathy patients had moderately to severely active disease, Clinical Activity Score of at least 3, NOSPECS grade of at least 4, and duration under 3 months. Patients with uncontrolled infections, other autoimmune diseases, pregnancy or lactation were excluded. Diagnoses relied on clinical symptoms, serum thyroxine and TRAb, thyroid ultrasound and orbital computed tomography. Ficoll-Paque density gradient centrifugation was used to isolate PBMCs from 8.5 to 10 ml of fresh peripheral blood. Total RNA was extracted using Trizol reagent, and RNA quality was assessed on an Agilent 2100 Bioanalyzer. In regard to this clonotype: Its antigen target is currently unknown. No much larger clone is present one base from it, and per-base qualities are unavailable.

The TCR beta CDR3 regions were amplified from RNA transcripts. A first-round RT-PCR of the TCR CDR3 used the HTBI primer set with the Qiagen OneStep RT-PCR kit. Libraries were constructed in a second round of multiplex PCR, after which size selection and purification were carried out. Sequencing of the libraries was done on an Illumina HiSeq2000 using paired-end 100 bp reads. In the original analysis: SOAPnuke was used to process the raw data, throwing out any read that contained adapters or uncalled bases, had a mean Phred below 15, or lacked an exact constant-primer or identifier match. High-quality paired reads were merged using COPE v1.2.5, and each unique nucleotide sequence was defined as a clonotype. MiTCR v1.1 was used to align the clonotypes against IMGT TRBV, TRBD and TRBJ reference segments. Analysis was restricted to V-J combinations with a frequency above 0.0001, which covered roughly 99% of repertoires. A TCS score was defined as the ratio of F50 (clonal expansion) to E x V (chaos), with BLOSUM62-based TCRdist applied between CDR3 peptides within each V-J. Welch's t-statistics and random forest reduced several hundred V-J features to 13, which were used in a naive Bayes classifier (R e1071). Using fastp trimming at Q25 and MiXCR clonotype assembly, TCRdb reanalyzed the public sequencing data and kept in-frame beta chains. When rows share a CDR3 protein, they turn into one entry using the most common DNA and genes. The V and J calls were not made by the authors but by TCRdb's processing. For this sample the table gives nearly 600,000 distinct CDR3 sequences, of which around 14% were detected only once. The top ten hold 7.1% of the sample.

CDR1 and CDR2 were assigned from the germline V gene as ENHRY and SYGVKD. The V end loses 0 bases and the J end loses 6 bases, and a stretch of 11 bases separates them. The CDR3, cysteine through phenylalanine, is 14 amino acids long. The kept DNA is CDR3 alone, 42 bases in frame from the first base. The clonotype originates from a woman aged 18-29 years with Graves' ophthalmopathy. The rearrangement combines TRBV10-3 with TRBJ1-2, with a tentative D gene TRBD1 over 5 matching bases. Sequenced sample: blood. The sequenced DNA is TGTGCCATCAGTGAGTCGGGGCAGGGTGATGGCTACACCTTC. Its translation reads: CAISESGQGDGYTF.